The rows below give T cell receptor beta chains drawn from one sample of a study of glioma-infiltrating T cells after dendritic cell vaccination. Method: immunoSEQ multiplex PCR; TCRdb's copy keeps in-frame clones and lacks some. The sample has fewer than 110,000 clones, roughly 81% seen once. This specimen consisted of blood, obtained before dendritic cell vaccination. These receptors all stem from a human donor with glioblastoma. The CDR3 runs from the conserved cysteine through the conserved F or W. Fields, in order: D gene, V gene, clone size, J gene, CDR3 protein, CDR3 DNA. The D gene is left open where the match is weak. Expanded clones are given a class, and other clones once, few, many or no size at all.

TRBD2	TRBV6-6	-	TRBJ2-1	CASRRLAGNEQFF	TGTGCCAGCAGGAGACTAGCGGGAAATGAGCAGTTCTTC
TRBD1	TRBV6-1	-	TRBJ2-7	CASSDRTGSYEQYF	TGTGCCAGCAGTGATAGGACAGGGTCCTACGAGCAGTACTTC
TRBD1	TRBV5-4	-	TRBJ1-1	CASSEGQGRNEAFF	TGTGCCAGCAGCGAGGGACAGGGGAGGAATGAAGCTTTCTTT
-	TRBV14	-	TRBJ1-1	CASSQIRDTEAFF	TGTGCCAGCAGCCAAATTCGAGATACTGAAGCTTTCTTT
-	TRBV5-4	-	TRBJ1-1	CASSQGLYFEAFF	TGTGCCAGCAGCCAGGGACTGTACTTTGAAGCTTTCTTT
-	TRBV7-8	-	TRBJ1-4	CASSLEWSGMEKLFF	TGTGCCAGCAGCTTAGAGTGGTCAGGGATGGAAAAACTGTTTTTT
TRBD2	TRBV5-6	-	TRBJ2-7	CASSLVGTTSYEQYF	TGTGCCAGCAGCTTGGTCGGGACTACTTCCTACGAGCAGTACTTC
TRBD2	TRBV10-3	-	TRBJ2-1	CAISPLRRGVSHNEQFF	TGTGCCATCAGTCCCCTCCGGCGGGGGGTATCCCACAATGAGCAGTTCTTC
-	TRBV7-2	-	TRBJ1-6	CASSSTSEGNSPLHF	TGTGCCAGCAGCTCGACGTCGGAGGGGAATTCACCCCTCCACTTT
TRBD2	TRBV30	-	TRBJ2-3	CAWSVGGGTDTQYF	TGTGCCTGGAGTGTGGGCGGGGGAACAGATACGCAGTATTTT
TRBD1	TRBV2	-	TRBJ1-5	CASRAGTVANQPQHF	TGTGCCAGCAGAGCCGGGACAGTGGCCAATCAGCCCCAGCATTTT
-	TRBV5-5	-	TRBJ2-2	CASSLLTFTGELFF	TGTGCCAGCAGCTTGCTTACATTCACCGGGGAGCTGTTTTTT
TRBD1	TRBV7-6	-	TRBJ1-2	CASSLDRGRPYGYTF	TGTGCCAGCAGCCTGGACAGGGGAAGGCCCTATGGCTACACCTTC
-	TRBV7-2	-	TRBJ2-1	CASSRTRGYNEQFF	TGTGCCAGCAGCCGAACCCGGGGTTACAATGAGCAGTTCTTC
-	TRBV5-1	-	TRBJ1-2	CASSWDTYYGYTF	TGCGCCAGCAGCTGGGACACTTACTATGGCTACACCTTC
TRBD1	TRBV19	-	TRBJ1-3	CASSIIRQGISGNTIYF	TGTGCCAGTAGTATAATTAGACAGGGAATCTCTGGAAACACCATATATTTT
-	TRBV27	few	TRBJ1-1	CASSARTKNTEAFF	TGTGCCAGCAGTGCCCGTACAAAGAACACTGAAGCTTTCTTT
-	TRBV4-1	-	TRBJ2-1	CASSQWRKRAYNEQFF	TGCGCCAGCAGCCAATGGAGGAAAAGAGCCTACAATGAGCAGTTCTTC
-	TRBV18	-	TRBJ2-3	CASSSGAGTDTQYF	TGTGCCAGCTCCTCCGGAGCGGGCACAGATACGCAGTATTTT
TRBD1	TRBV27	-	TRBJ1-1	CASSRDRASEAFF	TGTGCCAGCAGCCGAGACAGGGCCTCTGAAGCTTTCTTT
-	TRBV10-1	-	TRBJ1-6	CASSLQGPYNSPLHF	TGCGCCAGCTCCCTTCAGGGGCCCTATAATTCACCCCTCCACTTT
-	TRBV6-6	-	TRBJ2-1	CASRHRGGPRRGEQFF	TGTGCCAGCAGACATCGAGGGGGTCCCCGACGGGGTGAGCAGTTCTTC
-	TRBV5-4	-	TRBJ2-5	CASSLPGAQETQYF	TGTGCCAGCAGCCTGCCGGGAGCCCAAGAGACCCAGTACTTC
-	TRBV10-2	-	TRBJ2-7	CASSEGQSYEQYF	TGCGCCAGCAGTGAGGGACAGTCCTACGAGCAGTACTTC
TRBD1	TRBV25-1	-	TRBJ2-1	CASSEQGDRQFF	TGTGCCAGCAGTGAGCAGGGGGACAGGCAGTTCTTC
TRBD1	TRBV30	-	TRBJ1-3	CAWTVGTEENTIYF	TGTGCCTGGACGGTTGGGACAGAGGAAAACACCATATATTTT
-	TRBV5-1	-	TRBJ2-1	CASRLAGRENEQFF	TGCGCCAGCAGGCTGGCGGGGAGAGAGAATGAGCAGTTCTTC
-	TRBV30	-	TRBJ2-2	CAWSGGETGELFF	TGTGCCTGGAGCGGGGGAGAAACCGGGGAGCTGTTTTTT
TRBD1	TRBV12-5	-	TRBJ1-1	CASGLWGTGGGTEAFF	TGTGCTAGTGGTTTGTGGGGGACAGGGGGGGGGACTGAAGCTTTCTTT
TRBD2	TRBV18	few	TRBJ2-3	CASSRTSGGAGDTQYF	TGTGCCAGCTCACGGACTAGCGGGGGGGCAGGAGATACGCAGTATTTT
-	TRBV19	few	TRBJ1-6	CASSIEPPDNSPLHF	TGTGCCAGTAGTATCGAGCCCCCGGATAATTCACCCCTCCACTTT
TRBD2	TRBV7-7	-	TRBJ2-1	CASSPLPGRTLDEQFF	TGTGCTAGCAGCCCCCTCCCCGGGAGGACTCTCGATGAGCAGTTCTTC
TRBD2	TRBV4-1	-	TRBJ2-7	CASSQDLAGGTYEQYF	TGCGCCAGCAGCCAAGATCTAGCGGGGGGGACCTACGAGCAGTACTTC
TRBD2	TRBV7-2	-	TRBJ2-2	CASSWGGEGGGELFF	TGTGCCAGCAGCTGGGGGGGTGAGGGCGGCGGGGAGCTGTTTTTT
-	TRBV10-1	-	TRBJ2-3	CASSEGGALDTQYF	TGCGCCAGCAGTGAAGGGGGGGCATTAGATACGCAGTATTTT
-	TRBV10-1	once	TRBJ1-5	CASSERGPPTAGGNQPQHF	TGCGCCAGCAGTGAGCGCGGACCCCCAACCGCGGGAGGTAATCAGCCCCAGCATTTT
-	TRBV21-1	-	TRBJ2-7	CASSFMRPLFPIFYEQYF	TGTGCCAGCAGCTTTATGAGGCCGCTCTTCCCCATCTTCTACGAGCAGTACTTC